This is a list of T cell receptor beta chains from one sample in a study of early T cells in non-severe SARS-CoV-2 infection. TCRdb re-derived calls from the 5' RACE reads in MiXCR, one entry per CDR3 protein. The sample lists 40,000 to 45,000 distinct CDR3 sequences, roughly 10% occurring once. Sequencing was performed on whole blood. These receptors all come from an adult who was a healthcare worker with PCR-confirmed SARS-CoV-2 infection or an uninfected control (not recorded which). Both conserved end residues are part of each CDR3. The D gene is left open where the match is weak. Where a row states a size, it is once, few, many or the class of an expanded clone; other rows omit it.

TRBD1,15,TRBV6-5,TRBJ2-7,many,TGTGCCAGCAGCCCCGGGACAGGGGATTTTGACGAGCAGTACTTC,CASSPGTGDFDEQYF
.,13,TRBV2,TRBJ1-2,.,TGTGCCAGCGGCAAGGGGGAGAACTATGGCTACACCTTC,CASGKGENYGYTF
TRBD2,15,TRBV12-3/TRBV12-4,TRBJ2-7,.,TGTGCCAGCAGTTTAGAGGGGAGGGGTAAAAAAGAGCAGTACTTC,CASSLEGRGKKEQYF
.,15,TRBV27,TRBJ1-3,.,TGTGCCAGCAGCTCACAGGGAGGCTCTGGAAACACCATATATTTT,CASSSQGGSGNTIYF
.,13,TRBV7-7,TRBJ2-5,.,TGTGCCAGCAGCTTACTCTTACAAGAGACCCAGTACTTC,CASSLLLQETQYF
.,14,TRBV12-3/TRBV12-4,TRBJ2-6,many,TGTGCCAGCAGACGAACCCCTGGGGCCAACGTCCTGACTTTC,CASRRTPGANVLTF
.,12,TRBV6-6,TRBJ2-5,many,TGTGCCAGCAGGACAATCCAAGAGACCCAGTACTTC,CASRTIQETQYF
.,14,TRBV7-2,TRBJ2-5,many,TGTGCCAGCAGCCGATTAGGTGACATAGAGACCCAGTACTTC,CASSRLGDIETQYF
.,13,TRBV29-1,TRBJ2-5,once,TGCAGCGTTGATAGACAGGGAGGAGAGACCCAGTACTTC,CSVDRQGGETQYF
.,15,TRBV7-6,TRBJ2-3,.,TGTGCCAGCAGCAAAAGGGGAGCGAGCACAGATACGCAGTATTTT,CASSKRGASTDTQYF
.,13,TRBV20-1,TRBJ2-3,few,TGCAGTGCTACTTCACCGGGGCGAGATACGCAGTATTTT,CSATSPGRDTQYF
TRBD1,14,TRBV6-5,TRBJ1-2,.,TGTGCCAGCAGCCAAATACAGGGGGCCTATGGCTACACCTTC,CASSQIQGAYGYTF
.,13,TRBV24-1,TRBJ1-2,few,TGTGCCACCAGTGATTCCTCCCTCTATGGCTACACCTTC,CATSDSSLYGYTF
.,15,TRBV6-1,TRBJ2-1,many,TGTGCCAGCAGTGTATCGGGACAAACTTACAATGAGCAGTTCTTC,CASSVSGQTYNEQFF
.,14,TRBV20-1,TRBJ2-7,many,TGCAGTGCTAGAGATCTGGGCCCCCCGTACGAGCAGTACTTC,CSARDLGPPYEQYF
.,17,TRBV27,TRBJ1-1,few,TGTGCCAGCAGTTTCCTCACGATAGGGGGGAGGAACACTGAAGCTTTCTTT,CASSFLTIGGRNTEAFF
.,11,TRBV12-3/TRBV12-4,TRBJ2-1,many,TGTGCCAGCAGCCCGCTTAATGTGCAGTTCTTC,CASSPLNVQFF
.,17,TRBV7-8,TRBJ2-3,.,TGTGTCAGCAGCTTACCCGATAGAACCCTGAGCACAGATACGCAGTATTTT,CVSSLPDRTLSTDTQYF
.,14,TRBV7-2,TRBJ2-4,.,TGTGCCAGCAGCGCCCAAGGAGGATTAAACATTCAGTACTTC,CASSAQGGLNIQYF
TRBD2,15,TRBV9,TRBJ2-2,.,TGTGCCAGCAGCTCCACGGGCGGGGGGACCGGGGAGCTGTTTTTT,CASSSTGGGTGELFF
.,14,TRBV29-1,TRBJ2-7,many,TGCAGCGTGGTACAGGGCTCGGCCTACTACGAGCAGTACTTC,CSVVQGSAYYEQYF
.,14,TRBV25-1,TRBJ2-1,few,TGTGCCAGCAGCTTGAGTTCCTCCTACAATGAGCAGTTCTTC,CASSLSSSYNEQFF
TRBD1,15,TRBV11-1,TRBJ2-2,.,TGTGCCACCCAGCCGGGGCAGGGGGCCGCCGGGGAGCTGTTTTTT,CATQPGQGAAGELFF
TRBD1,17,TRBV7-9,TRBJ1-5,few,TGTGCCAGCAGCTCCCCGGGACAGGGGATTCGCAATCAGCCCCAGCATTTT,CASSSPGQGIRNQPQHF
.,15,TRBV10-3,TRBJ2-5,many,TGTGCCATCAGTGACCTTCCAAAAACGGGAGAGACCCAGTACTTC,CAISDLPKTGETQYF
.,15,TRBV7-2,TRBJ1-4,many,TGTGCCAGCAGCTTACGTCCGGGGCTGGGTGAAAAACTGTTTTTT,CASSLRPGLGEKLFF
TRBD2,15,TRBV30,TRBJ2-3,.,TGTGCCTGGAGTGTGAAGCGGGGGAGCACAGATACGCAGTATTTT,CAWSVKRGSTDTQYF
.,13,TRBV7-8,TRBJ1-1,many,TGTGCCAGCAGCTTTGAGTCAGCCACTGAAGCTTTCTTT,CASSFESATEAFF
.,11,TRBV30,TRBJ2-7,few,TGTGCCTGGAATATACGGGACGAGCAGTACTTC,CAWNIRDEQYF
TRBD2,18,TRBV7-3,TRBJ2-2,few,TGTGCCAGCAGCCAGGTGCCGGGACTAGCGGGGGCCACCGGGGAGCTGTTTTTT,CASSQVPGLAGATGELFF
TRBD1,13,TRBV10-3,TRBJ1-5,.,TGTGCCATAAGGACAGGGGAAGGTCAGCCCCAGCATTTT,CAIRTGEGQPQHF